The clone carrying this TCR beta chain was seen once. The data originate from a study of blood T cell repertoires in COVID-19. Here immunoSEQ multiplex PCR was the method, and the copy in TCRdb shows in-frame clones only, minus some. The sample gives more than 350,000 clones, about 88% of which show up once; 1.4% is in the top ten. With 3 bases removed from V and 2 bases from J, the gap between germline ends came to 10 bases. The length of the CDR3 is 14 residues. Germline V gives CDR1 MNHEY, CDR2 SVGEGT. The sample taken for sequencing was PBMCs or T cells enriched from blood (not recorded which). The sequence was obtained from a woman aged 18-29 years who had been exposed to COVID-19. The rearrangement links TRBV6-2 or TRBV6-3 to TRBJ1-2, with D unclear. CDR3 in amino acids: CASSYVAGNYGYTF. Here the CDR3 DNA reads TGTGCCAGCAGTTATGTTGCCGGGAACTATGGCTACACCTTC.